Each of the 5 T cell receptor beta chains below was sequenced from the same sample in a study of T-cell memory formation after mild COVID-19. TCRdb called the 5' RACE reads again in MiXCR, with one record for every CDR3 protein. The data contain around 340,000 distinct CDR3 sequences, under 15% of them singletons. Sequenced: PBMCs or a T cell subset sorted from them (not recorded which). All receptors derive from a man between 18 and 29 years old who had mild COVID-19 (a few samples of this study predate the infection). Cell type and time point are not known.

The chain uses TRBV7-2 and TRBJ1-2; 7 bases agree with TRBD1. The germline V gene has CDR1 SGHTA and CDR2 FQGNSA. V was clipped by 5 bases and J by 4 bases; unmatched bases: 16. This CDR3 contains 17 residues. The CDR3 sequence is CASSNYGAGGSPYGYTF. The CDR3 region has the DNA TGTGCCAGCAGCAATTACGGTGCAGGGGGATCCCCCTATGGCTACACCTTC.

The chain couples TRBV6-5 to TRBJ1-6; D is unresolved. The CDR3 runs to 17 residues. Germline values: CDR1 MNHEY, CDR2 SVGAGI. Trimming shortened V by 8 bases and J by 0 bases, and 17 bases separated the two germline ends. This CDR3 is CASPHATESSYNSPLHF. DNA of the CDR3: TGTGCCAGCCCTCACGCGACCGAAAGCTCCTATAATTCACCCCTCCACTTT.

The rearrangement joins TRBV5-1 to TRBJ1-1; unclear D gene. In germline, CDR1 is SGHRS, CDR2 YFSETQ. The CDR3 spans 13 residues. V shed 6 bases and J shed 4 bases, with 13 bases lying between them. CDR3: CASTPGVGTEAFF. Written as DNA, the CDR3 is TGCGCCAGCACCCCCGGGGTAGGCACTGAAGCTTTCTTT. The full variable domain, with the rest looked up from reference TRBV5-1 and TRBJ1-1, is KAGVTQTPRYLIKTRGQQVTLSCSPISGHRSVSWYQQTPGQGLQFLFEYFSETQRNKGNFPGRFSGRQFSNSRSEMNVSTLELGDSALYLCASTPGVGTEAFFGQGTRLTVV.

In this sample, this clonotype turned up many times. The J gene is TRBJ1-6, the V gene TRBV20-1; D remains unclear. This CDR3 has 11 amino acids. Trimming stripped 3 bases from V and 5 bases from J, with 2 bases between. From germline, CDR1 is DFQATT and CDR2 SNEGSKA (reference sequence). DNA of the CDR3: TGCAGTGCTAGCCATAATTCACCCCTCCACTTT. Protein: CSASHNSPLHF.

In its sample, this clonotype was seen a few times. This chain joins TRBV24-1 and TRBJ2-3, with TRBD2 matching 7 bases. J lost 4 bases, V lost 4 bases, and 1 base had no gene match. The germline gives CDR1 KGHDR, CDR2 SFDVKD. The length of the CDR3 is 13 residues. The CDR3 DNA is TGTGCCACCAGTGACGCGGGGGCAGATACGCAGTATTTT. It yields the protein CATSDAGADTQYF.